This TCR beta chain originates from a study of T cell responses to AZD1222 COVID-19 vaccine. Study-wide findings and caveats: Vaccine-associated CD4 TCRs spanned spike, dominant at 160-218 and 743-854. Spike-specific TCR breadth and depth rose after two AZD1222 doses. A mostly white British donor set with more females was recruited, and clonal diversity was possibly underestimated.

Method: immunoSEQ multiplex PCR; TCRdb's copy keeps in-frame clones and lacks some. The table lists some 140,000 clones, roughly nine tenths of them singletons. Note on this clone: The antigen is not known. A junction end diverges from the germline sequence, so it may reflect a read error.

Germline CDR1 and CDR2: SSHAT and FNYEAQ (reference sequence). This CDR3 region has 14 residues. This specimen was peripheral blood, taken on day 0 of MenACWY control vaccination. The receptor's source is an adult in good health. The chain employs TRBV7-7 and TRBJ2-1; the match to TRBD1 covers 12 bases. The CDR3 DNA reads as TGTGCTAGCAGCAGGGACAGGGGGCGGAATGAGCAGTTCTTC. Translation: CASSRDRGRNEQFF.